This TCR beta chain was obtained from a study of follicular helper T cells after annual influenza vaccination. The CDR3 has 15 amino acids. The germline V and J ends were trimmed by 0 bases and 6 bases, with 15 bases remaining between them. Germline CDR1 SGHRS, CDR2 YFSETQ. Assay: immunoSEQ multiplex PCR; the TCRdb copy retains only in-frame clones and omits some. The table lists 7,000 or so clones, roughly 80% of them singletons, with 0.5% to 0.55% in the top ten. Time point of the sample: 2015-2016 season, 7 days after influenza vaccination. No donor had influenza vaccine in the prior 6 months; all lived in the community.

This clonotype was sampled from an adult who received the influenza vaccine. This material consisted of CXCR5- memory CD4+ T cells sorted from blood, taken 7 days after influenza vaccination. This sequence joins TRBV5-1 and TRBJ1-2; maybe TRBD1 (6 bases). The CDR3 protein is CASSLGRGTRDGYTF. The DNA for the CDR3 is TGCGCCAGCAGCTTGGGGAGAGGGACACGGGATGGCTACACCTTC. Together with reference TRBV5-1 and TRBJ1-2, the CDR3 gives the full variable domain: KAGVTQTPRYLIKTRGQQVTLSCSPISGHRSVSWYQQTPGQGLQFLFEYFSETQRNKGNFPGRFSGRQFSNSRSEMNVSTLELGDSALYLCASSLGRGTRDGYTFGSGTRLTVV.